These 11 T cell receptor beta chains came from one sample sequenced in a study of identical twins. One entry per CDR3 protein, called by TCRdb with MiXCR from the 5' RACE reads. The table includes 500,000 or so distinct CDR3 sequences, 13% to 15% detected once. The same data also went into a second study, on yellow fever vaccine responses in identical twins.

The sequenced material came from CD4+ T cells sorted from blood. The receptors come from a woman between 18 and 30 years old in good health.

This sequence joins TRBV6-2 or TRBV6-3 and TRBJ2-7; D is unclear. The length of the CDR3 is 15 residues. Germline CDR1 is MNHEY and CDR2 is SVGEGT. The V end was cut by 2 bases, the J end by 4 bases, with 15 bases between. The CDR3 protein is CASSYENYQAYEQYF. The CDR3 DNA reads as TGTGCCAGCAGTTACGAGAACTATCAGGCTTACGAGCAGTACTTC.

The table lists this clonotype with a few counts. The chain uses TRBV27 and TRBJ2-3; a possible D gene is TRBD2 (6 bases). CDR3 length: 16 residues. Germline V gene data show CDR1 as MNHEY and CDR2 as SMNVEV (reference sequence). The germline V and J ends were trimmed by 7 bases and 3 bases, with 20 bases remaining between them. DNA of the CDR3: TGTGCCAGCATCCCCGTAGTAGCGGAGGGGACAGATACGCAGTATTTT. Encoded protein: CASIPVVAEGTDTQYF.

This clonotype was picked up a small number of times. The genes are TRBV12-3 or TRBV12-4 and TRBJ2-2, with no clear D. V was trimmed by 8 bases and J by 4 bases, leaving 11 bases between them. This CDR3 is 13 amino acids long. CDR3 nucleotides: TGTGCCAGCCGTTCGGTAATCACCGGGGAGCTGTTTTTT. Its translation: CASRSVITGELFF.

V usage is TRBV20-1 and J usage is TRBJ1-6, with a tentative D call TRBD1 (5 bases). The CDR3 contains 15 residues. V shed 6 bases and J shed 6 bases, with 18 bases lying between them. Germline V gene lookup returns CDR1 DFQATT and CDR2 SNEGSKA (reference sequence). CDR3 region: CSAFAPGWSNSPLHF. CDR3 coding DNA: TGCAGTGCCTTCGCACCAGGGTGGAGTAATTCACCCCTCCACTTT.

This clonotype was recorded a few times. J is TRBJ2-5 and V is TRBV10-3, with 8 bases aligning to TRBD2. CDR1 and CDR2 (germline): ENHRY, SYGVKD. CDR3 length: 14 amino acids. After removal of 8 bases from V and 5 bases from J, the junction contained 10 bases not matched to a gene. The CDR3 sequence: CAIGSGSDSETQYF. CDR3 nucleotide sequence: TGTGCCATCGGAAGCGGGAGTGATTCGGAGACCCAGTACTTC.

This clonotype was counted a few times. J is TRBJ2-2 and V is TRBV6-2 or TRBV6-3; 12 bases map to TRBD1. Germline V gene lookup returns CDR1 MNHEY and CDR2 SVGEGT. The CDR3 is made up of 17 amino acids. V lost 8 bases and J lost 7; bases outside the gene matches: 14. The CDR3 region has the DNA TGTGCCAGCGCCAAAGGAGGGACAGGGGGCTCGATCGGGGAGCTGTTTTTT. Translated, it gives CASAKGGTGGSIGELFF.

For this clonotype: A read error may be the cause here, since a much bigger clone is one base away. Lacking the conserved final phenylalanine or tryptophan, this CDR3 likely reflects a read error. The J gene is TRBJ2-3, the V gene TRBV12-3 or TRBV12-4; TRBD1 aligns across 9 bases. The CDR3 loop spans 15 amino acids. The V gene end was trimmed by 3 bases and the J gene end by 4 bases; junction bases not matched to a gene: 5. CDR3 DNA sequence: TGTGCCAGCAGTTTTTGGGACAGGGCCTCAGATACGCAGTATCTT. Translating gives CASSFWDRASDTQYL.

This clonotype was counted a few times. The gene calls are TRBV7-6 and TRBJ1-3; D uncertain. Germline CDR1 and CDR2: SGHVS and FNYEAQ. Trimming shortened V by 3 bases and J by 1 base, and 13 bases separated the two germline ends. The CDR3 sequence is 16 residues long. CDR3 DNA: TGTGCCAGCAGCTTGGGTACCAGACAATCTGGAAACACCATATATTTT. Translating it yields CASSLGTRQSGNTIYF.

V gene TRBV20-1 combines with J gene TRBJ2-7, with 9 bases that match TRBD2. The CDR3 is made up of 12 amino acids. Germline V gene lookup returns CDR1 DFQATT and CDR2 SNEGSKA (reference sequence). The junction had 9 bases not matched to a gene; V was cut back by 8 bases and J by 7 bases. The CDR3 here is CSIGLAGGEQYF. CDR3 bases: TGCAGTATAGGACTCGCGGGGGGGGAGCAGTACTTC.

This clonotype was observed a handful of times. The chain links TRBV28 to TRBJ2-4; tentatively, D is TRBD1 (5 bases). The CDR3 totals 16 residues. The germline CDR1 and CDR2 sequences are MDHEN and SYDVKM. V was pared by 5 bases and J by 1 base, with 15 bases between. CDR3 sequence reads: CASSLGLRAAKNIQYF. The CDR3 coding sequence is TGTGCCAGCAGTCTGGGGCTCAGGGCCGCCAAAAACATTCAGTACTTC.

This clonotype was seen more than once but under ten times. The gene calls are TRBV7-9 and TRBJ2-3; no firm D call. CDR1 is SEHNR and CDR2 is FQNEAQ in the germline V gene (reference sequence). Trimming left V 5 bases short and J 3 bases short, with 15 bases between. The length of the CDR3 is 15 residues. CDR3 sequence: CASSPDIASTDTQYF. The CDR3 DNA reads as TGTGCCAGCAGCCCGGATATAGCCTCAACAGATACGCAGTATTTT.